The 29 T cell receptor beta chains presented below share a single source sample, sequenced in a study of blood T cell repertoires in COVID-19. This table comes from immunoSEQ multiplex PCR, and its TCRdb copy is limited to in-frame clones, with some not included. The table has approximately 300,000 clones, about 89% seen once. Sequenced: peripheral blood. These receptors all stem from a man between 18 and 35 years old who had recovered from COVID-19.

This chain joins TRBV30 and TRBJ1-1; no clear D gene. Trimming left V 0 bases short and J 3 bases short, with 5 bases between. The CDR3 spans 12 residues. Germline V gives CDR1 GTSNPN, CDR2 SVGIG (reference sequence). CDR3 nucleotides: TGTGCCTGGAGTGTACGGTACACTGAAGCTTTCTTT. It is translated as CAWSVRYTEAFF. The whole variable domain, remainder taken from reference TRBV30 and TRBJ1-1, is SQTIHQWPATLVQPVGSPLSLECTVEGTSNPNLYWYRQAAGRGLQLLFYSVGIGQISSEVPQNLSASRPQDRQFILSSKKLLLSDSGFYLCAWSVRYTEAFFGQGTRLTVV.

The chain employs TRBV5-4 and TRBJ2-5, with a possible D match to TRBD2 (5 bases). Germline V gene sequence: CDR1 SGHNT, CDR2 YYREEE (reference sequence). V lost 1 base, J lost 7 bases, and 11 bases lay in between. This CDR3 has 13 amino acids. CDR3 loop: CASSLRGEGTQYF. DNA of the CDR3: TGTGCCAGCAGCTTGCGGGGAGAGGGGACCCAGTACTTC.

This clone was detected once. The chain uses TRBV5-6 and TRBJ2-1, with D perhaps TRBD1 (5 bases). The CDR3 length is 15 residues. Per germline, CDR1 SGHDT and CDR2 YYEEEE. V was shortened by 0 bases and J by 9 bases, with 16 bases between the two germline ends. CDR3 residues: CASSLGRTNTPEQFF. The CDR3 nucleotides read TGTGCCAGCAGCTTGGGACGGACAAACACACCTGAGCAGTTCTTC.

The gene calls are TRBV18 and TRBJ2-1; 16 bases match TRBD2. The germline gives CDR1 KGHSH, CDR2 LQKENI. Trimming at V came to 5 bases and at J to 10 bases, leaving 5 bases not matched to a gene. This CDR3 region has 15 residues. The CDR3 sequence: CASSRGTSGRAEQFF. DNA for the CDR3: TGTGCCAGCTCAAGAGGGACTAGCGGGAGGGCCGAGCAGTTCTTC.

The chain is built from TRBV29-1 and TRBJ2-1; D is unresolved. This CDR3 spans 13 amino acids. Trimming took off 7 bases at V and 0 bases at J, with 10 bases between the two ends. Germline CDR1 and CDR2: SQVTM and ANQGSEA. CDR3 protein: CSAERSSYNEQFF. DNA for the CDR3: TGCAGCGCCGAGAGGAGCTCCTACAATGAGCAGTTCTTC.

This chain links TRBV5-4 with TRBJ2-7; 8 nucleotides agree with TRBD2. The CDR3 extends over 12 amino acids. Germline lookup yields CDR1 SGHNT and CDR2 YYREEE (reference sequence). The junction had 2 bases not matched to a gene; V was cut back by 7 bases and J by 2 bases. Written as DNA, the CDR3 is TGTGCCAGCGGGACTAGTCCCTACGAGCAGTACTTC. Its translation is CASGTSPYEQYF.

This rearrangement joins TRBV19 to TRBJ1-5; TRBD1 agrees at 7 bases. Germline CDR1 is LNHDA and CDR2 is SQIVND (reference sequence). V trimming: 4 bases; J trimming: 4 bases; junction bases outside the gene matches: 1. This CDR3 region has 13 residues. This chain's CDR3 is CASSTTGNQPQHF. DNA of the CDR3: TGTGCCAGTAGTACGACAGGGAATCAGCCCCAGCATTTT.

The genes are TRBV10-3 and TRBJ1-2, with D perhaps matching TRBD1 (6 bases). The V end lost 3 bases, the J end lost 1 base, and 12 bases lay between the germline ends. Germline V CDR1 and CDR2: ENHRY, SYGVKD. The CDR3 is made up of 15 amino acids. The CDR3: CAISEGGFGNYGYTF. The CDR3 nucleotides are TGTGCCATCAGTGAAGGGGGTTTCGGTAACTATGGCTACACCTTC.

The CDR3 spells CATSRTSGTSGSKPLPLTDTQYF. CDR3 in DNA: TGTGCCACCAGCAGAACGTCCGGGACTAGCGGGAGTAAACCCCTCCCCCTCACAGATACGCAGTATTTT. The J gene is TRBJ2-3, the V gene TRBV15, with TRBD2 matching 14 bases. CDR3 size: 23 residues. Losses at the gene ends were 2 bases for V and 2 bases for J; bases not matched to a gene: 21. Germline-derived CDR1 and CDR2 are LNHNV and YYDKDF (reference sequence).

CDR3 amino acids: CASSQRTGSNEKLFF. DNA of the CDR3: TGTGCCAGCAGCCAAAGAACAGGGAGTAATGAAAAACTGTTTTTT. The V and J genes are TRBV3-1 (or the pseudogene TRBV3-2) and TRBJ1-4; D possibly corresponds to TRBD1 (6 bases). The V gene's germline CDR1 is LGHDT and CDR2 YNNKEL (reference sequence). This CDR3 comprises 15 residues. V was shortened by 2 bases and J by 4 bases, with 11 bases between the two germline ends.

The table lists this clone with a few counts. The V and J genes are TRBV6-5 and TRBJ2-7; a weak D match, TRBD2 (5 bases). Trimming pared 4 bases from V and 7 bases from J, leaving 11 bases between. The CDR3 spans 12 residues. Germline V CDR1 and CDR2: MNHEY, SVGAGI. For the CDR3, the DNA is TGTGCCAGCAGTTGGGCCCGAGGGGAGCAGTACTTC. Protein product: CASSWARGEQYF.

The gene calls are TRBV12-3 or TRBV12-4 and TRBJ2-7, with D perhaps TRBD2 (5 bases). The length of the CDR3 is 13 residues. V was trimmed by 8 bases and J by 3 bases, leaving 14 bases between them. The CDR3 region is CASGDRRGYEQYF. The CDR3, as DNA: TGTGCCAGCGGTGACCGACGGGGCTACGAGCAGTACTTC.

This clone was counted a single time. The gene calls are TRBV7-2 and TRBJ2-1; the match to TRBD1 covers 12 bases. The CDR3 covers 16 residues. Germline V gene data show CDR1 as SGHTA and CDR2 as FQGNSA. V lost 2 bases to trimming and J lost 7 bases; unmatched junction nucleotides: 6. The CDR3 spells CASSLWGQGAQNEQFF. In DNA, the CDR3 is TGTGCCAGCAGCTTATGGGGACAGGGGGCGCAAAATGAGCAGTTCTTC.

The rearrangement uses TRBV11-2 and TRBJ1-1; D uncertain. Trimming left V 0 bases short and J 2 bases short, with 7 bases between. Looked up from germline, CDR1 is SGHAT and CDR2 is FQNNGV. The CDR3 covers 14 residues. The CDR3 DNA is TGTGCCAGCAGCTTAGACAGGATTAACACTGAAGCTTTCTTT. Translated: CASSLDRINTEAFF. Using reference TRBV11-2 and TRBJ1-1 for the parts outside the CDR3, the full variable domain is EAGVAQSPRYKIIEKRQSVAFWCNPISGHATLYWYQQILGQGPKLLIQFQNNGVVDDSQLPKDRFSAERLKGVDSTLKIQPAKLEDSAVYLCASSLDRINTEAFFGQGTRLTVV.

This chain joins TRBV10-3 and TRBJ1-2; 12 positions agree with TRBD1. Losses at the gene ends were 6 bases for V and 6 bases for J; bases not matched to a gene: 8. The CDR3 is 15 residues long. Germline V gene lookup returns CDR1 ENHRY and CDR2 SYGVKD. CDR3 DNA sequence: TGTGCCATCAGCCACCCGGGACAGGGGGCAAATGGCTACACCTTC. As protein: CAISHPGQGANGYTF.

V usage is TRBV6-6 and J usage is TRBJ1-2, with D unclear. With 2 bases removed from V and 3 bases from J, the gap between germline ends came to 7 bases. CDR1 is MNHNY and CDR2 is SVGAGI in the germline V gene (reference sequence). CDR3 length: 13 amino acids. CDR3 amino acids: CASSYERDYGYTF. The CDR3 coding sequence is TGTGCCAGCAGTTACGAGCGGGACTATGGCTACACCTTC.

The V call is TRBV18, the J call TRBJ2-1; 10 positions agree with TRBD2. CDR3 size: 15 residues. Germline V lookup: CDR1 KGHSH, CDR2 LQKENI. Losses at the gene ends were 3 bases for V and 3 bases for J; bases not matched to a gene: 2. CDR3 DNA sequence: TGTGCCAGCTCACCCCGACTAGCGGGCTACAATGAGCAGTTCTTC. Translating gives CASSPRLAGYNEQFF.

The chain links TRBV9 to TRBJ2-3; D unresolved. From germline, CDR1 is SGDLS and CDR2 YYNGEE. Trimming stripped 0 bases from V and 1 base from J, with 6 bases between. There are 14 residues in the CDR3. The CDR3 loop reads CASSVAFGTDTQYF. The CDR3 nucleotides are TGTGCCAGCAGCGTAGCCTTCGGCACAGATACGCAGTATTTT.

V usage is TRBV4-3 and J usage is TRBJ1-4, with a tentative D call TRBD1 (6 bases). The CDR3 covers 16 residues. V was shortened by 0 bases and J by 2 bases, with 10 bases between the two germline ends. In germline, CDR1 is LGHNA, CDR2 YSLEER. The CDR3 here is CASSQDLDSTNEKLFF. The DNA for the CDR3 is TGCGCCAGCAGCCAAGATTTGGACAGTACTAATGAAAAACTGTTTTTT.

The chain uses TRBV9 and TRBJ2-3, with 7 bases matching TRBD2. After removal of 5 bases from V and 1 base from J, the junction contained 10 bases not matched to a gene. This CDR3 is 16 amino acids long. Per germline, CDR1 SGDLS and CDR2 YYNGEE. The CDR3 sequence: CASSHGGGFGTDTQYF. DNA of the CDR3: TGTGCCAGCAGTCACGGCGGGGGTTTTGGCACAGATACGCAGTATTTT. The variable domain in full, completed from reference TRBV9 and TRBJ2-3, reads DSGVTQTPKHLITATGQRVTLRCSPRSGDLSVYWYQQSLDQGLQFLIQYYNGEERAKGNILERFSAQQFPDLHSELNLSSLELGDSALYFCASSHGGGFGTDTQYFGPGTRLTVL.

The J gene is TRBJ1-2, the V gene TRBV10-1; tentatively, D is TRBD1 (6 bases). Trimming stripped 4 bases from V and 6 bases from J, with 12 bases between. CDR3 length: 13 amino acids. In germline, CDR1 is WNHNN, CDR2 SYGVQD (reference sequence). The CDR3 is CASSAGGRNGYTF. CDR3 DNA: TGCGCCAGCAGTGCGGGGGGGCGGAATGGCTACACCTTC.

The CDR3 nucleotides read TGCAGTGCTGGGACAGGGGGCGGCTACACCTTC. Its translation: CSAGTGGGYTF. The genes are TRBV20-1 and TRBJ1-2, with 12 nucleotides matching TRBD1. This CDR3 spans 11 amino acids. Germline assignment: CDR1 DFQATT and CDR2 SNEGSKA (reference sequence). V shed 5 bases, J shed 8 bases, and the junction held 0 bases outside the gene matches.

This chain links TRBV10-2 with TRBJ1-6; TRBD1 might be the D (5 bases). The CDR3 is 15 amino acids. Trimming shortened V by 0 bases and J by 9 bases, and 12 bases separated the two germline ends. Germline loops: CDR1 WSHSY, CDR2 SAAADI. CDR3 loop: CASSESAQASSPLHF. The CDR3 coding sequence is TGCGCCAGCAGTGAGTCCGCACAGGCAAGTTCACCCCTCCACTTT.

The V call is TRBV12-5, the J call TRBJ2-3, with TRBD1 matching 7 bases. The CDR3 loop spans 14 amino acids. The germline V gene encodes CDR1 LGHNT and CDR2 FRNRAP. The V gene end was trimmed by 5 bases and the J gene end by 1 base; junction bases not matched to a gene: 3. CDR3: CASGDRVGTDTQYF. DNA for the CDR3: TGTGCTAGTGGTGACAGGGTTGGCACAGATACGCAGTATTTT.

The chain uses TRBV6-2 or TRBV6-3 and TRBJ1-1, with 8 nucleotides matching TRBD1. Trimming at V came to 5 bases and at J to 1 base, leaving 3 bases not matched to a gene. The length of the CDR3 is 14 residues. Germline V lookup: CDR1 MNHEY, CDR2 SVGEGT. The CDR3 spells CASSVQGGNTEAFF. CDR3 coding DNA: TGTGCCAGCAGTGTACAGGGGGGGAACACTGAAGCTTTCTTT.

The CDR3 DNA reads TGTGCCAGACGTGGTATCGGTGAAAAACTGTTTTTT. This gives the protein CARRGIGEKLFF. This chain links TRBV19 with TRBJ1-4; D is uncertain. With 9 bases removed from V and 7 bases from J, the gap between germline ends came to 12 bases. Germline CDR1 is LNHDA and CDR2 is SQIVND (reference sequence). The CDR3 spans 12 residues.

The rearrangement uses TRBV14 and TRBJ2-3; 7 bases agree with TRBD2. Germline trimming cut 1 base from V and 0 bases from J; bases unmatched to any gene: 10. Germline V gene lookup returns CDR1 SGHDN and CDR2 FVKESK. The CDR3 runs to 18 residues. The CDR3 protein is CASSQGPPGRISTDTQYF. CDR3 DNA sequence: TGTGCCAGCAGCCAAGGGCCGCCCGGGAGGATTAGCACAGATACGCAGTATTTT.

The chain uses TRBV2 and TRBJ1-2, with D tentatively TRBD1 (5 bases). CDR3 length: 15 amino acids. Trimming shortened V by 5 bases and J by 2 bases, and 15 bases separated the two germline ends. Germline V CDR1 and CDR2: SNHLY, FYNNEI. CDR3 sequence reads: CASSYQSGSNYGYTF. CDR3 DNA sequence: TGTGCCAGCAGTTACCAATCAGGGTCGAACTATGGCTACACCTTC. The full variable domain, rest sourced from reference TRBV2 and TRBJ1-2, is EPEVTQTPSHQVTQMGQEVILRCVPISNHLYFYWYRQILGQKVEFLVSFYNNEISEKSEIFDDQFSVERPDGSNFTLKIRSTKLEDSAMYFCASSYQSGSNYGYTFGSGTRLTVV.

V usage is TRBV2 and J usage is TRBJ1-1; TRBD1 aligns across 7 bases. The CDR3 loop spans 13 amino acids. Per the germline V gene, CDR1 is SNHLY and CDR2 is FYNNEI. J gave up 5 bases and V 2 bases, and 2 bases lay outside the gene matches. CDR3 in DNA: TGTGCCAGCAGTGAACAGGGGGAGACTGAAGCTTTCTTT. It codes for CASSEQGETEAFF.